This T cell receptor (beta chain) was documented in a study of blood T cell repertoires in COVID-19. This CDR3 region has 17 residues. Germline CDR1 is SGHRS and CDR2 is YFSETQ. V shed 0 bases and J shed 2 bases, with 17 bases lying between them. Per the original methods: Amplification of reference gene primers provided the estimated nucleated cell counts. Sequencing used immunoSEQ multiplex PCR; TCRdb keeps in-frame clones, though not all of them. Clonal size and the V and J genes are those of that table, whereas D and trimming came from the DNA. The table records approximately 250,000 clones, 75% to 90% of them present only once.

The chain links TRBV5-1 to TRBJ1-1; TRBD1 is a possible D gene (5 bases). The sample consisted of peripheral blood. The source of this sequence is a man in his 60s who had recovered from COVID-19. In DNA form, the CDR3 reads TGCGCCAGCAGCTTGGCCGGGGGTGTCACCTCTAACACTGAAGCTTTCTTT. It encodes CASSLAGGVTSNTEAFF.